This T cell receptor (beta chain) emerged from a study of PD-L1 blockade in urothelial cancer. About the research overall: A median of roughly 150,000 T cells was found in the blood samples.

Into every PCR, synthetic TCR analog templates were spiked. Using immunoSEQ multiplex PCR, the repertoire was profiled, and TCRdb retains in-frame clones only, with some absent. The top ten hold around 5% of the sample, which has about 80,000 clones, around 90% seen once. From germline, CDR1 is SGHAT and CDR2 FQNNGV. This CDR3 has 14 amino acids. The V and J ends lost 1 base and 4 bases respectively, with 10 bases between them. Per patient, between 1 and 8 samples were collected at pretreatment and on-treatment time points. V is TRBV11-2 and J is TRBJ1-1; D is perhaps TRBD1 (6 bases). The specimen was PBMCs, collected around atezolizumab (anti-PD-L1) treatment. The TCR was taken from a woman in her sixties or seventies with urothelial cancer. CDR3 sequence: CASSLGQQGTEAFF. The CDR3 DNA is TGTGCCAGCAGCTTAGGGCAACAGGGCACTGAAGCTTTCTTT.